One sample yielded the 16 T cell receptor beta chains listed below, sequenced in a study of blood T cell repertoires in COVID-19. Assay: immunoSEQ multiplex PCR; the TCRdb copy retains only in-frame clones and omits some. Of tens of thousands of clones in the sample, 70% to 85% were seen once. The sequenced sample consisted of peripheral blood. The receptors were sampled from a man aged 60 to 75 with acute or convalescent COVID-19.

V is TRBV30 and J is TRBJ2-7; 7 positions match TRBD1. The CDR3 covers 14 residues. Losses at the gene ends were 2 bases for V and 4 bases for J; bases not matched to a gene: 8. Germline lookup yields CDR1 GTSNPN and CDR2 SVGIG (reference sequence). CDR3 sequence reads: CAWSKTGLGYEQYF. The CDR3 DNA is TGTGCCTGGAGTAAGACAGGGCTCGGATACGAGCAGTACTTC. The complete variable domain, with remaining parts taken from reference TRBV30 and TRBJ2-7, reads SQTIHQWPATLVQPVGSPLSLECTVEGTSNPNLYWYRQAAGRGLQLLFYSVGIGQISSEVPQNLSASRPQDRQFILSSKKLLLSDSGFYLCAWSKTGLGYEQYFGPGTRLTVT.

This rearrangement joins TRBV12-3 or TRBV12-4 to TRBJ1-1; weak D call: TRBD1 (5 bases). V was trimmed by 6 bases and J by 1 base, leaving 9 bases between them. This CDR3 comprises 13 residues. CDR3 protein: CASRRQSNTEAFF. The CDR3 bases are TGTGCCAGCAGAAGACAGTCGAACACTGAAGCTTTCTTT.

This clone turned up a few times. The rearrangement links TRBV18 to TRBJ2-1; no clear D gene. V lost 3 bases, J lost 3 bases, and 6 bases lay in between. Germline lookup yields CDR1 KGHSH and CDR2 LQKENI. The CDR3 totals 13 residues. The CDR3 sequence is CASSPLSYNEQFF. In DNA form, the CDR3 reads TGTGCCAGCTCACCCCTAAGCTACAATGAGCAGTTCTTC.

The rearrangement joins TRBV7-9 to TRBJ1-1, with a tentative D call TRBD1 (6 bases). The CDR3 length is 15 residues. The V gene lost 5 bases and the J gene lost 5 bases, with 18 bases spanning the gap. Per germline, CDR1 SEHNR and CDR2 FQNEAQ (reference sequence). This CDR3 reads CASSRSAGEGTEAFF. The CDR3 nucleotides are TGTGCCAGCAGCCGATCGGCAGGGGAGGGGACTGAAGCTTTCTTT.

The gene calls are TRBV28 and TRBJ1-2, with D maybe TRBD1 (6 bases). This CDR3 has 14 amino acids. Trimming took 5 bases from V and 3 from J, leaving 13 bases between them. The germline V gene encodes CDR1 MDHEN and CDR2 SYDVKM. The chain's CDR3 is CASSPDSTYYGYTF. CDR3 bases: TGTGCCAGCAGTCCGGACAGTACCTACTATGGCTACACCTTC.

This clone is a singleton in its sample. V usage is TRBV13 and J usage is TRBJ2-3, with 8 bases that match TRBD2. Germline-derived CDR1 and CDR2 are PRHDT and FYEKMQ (reference sequence). This CDR3 spans 14 amino acids. With V trimmed by 5 bases and J by 2 bases, 3 bases remained unmatched. The CDR3 nucleotides read TGTGCCAGCAGCCTACTAGCGGTCACAGATACGCAGTATTTT. Translated, it gives CASSLLAVTDTQYF. Full variable domain (rest looked up from reference TRBV13 and TRBJ2-3): AAGVIQSPRHLIKEKRETATLKCYPIPRHDTVYWYQQGPGQDPQFLISFYEKMQSDKGSIPDRFSAQQFSDYHSELNMSSLELGDSALYFCASSLLAVTDTQYFGPGTRLTVL.

The genes are TRBV4-2 and TRBJ2-1; 11 bases line up with TRBD2. The CDR3 consists of 15 residues. Germline lookup yields CDR1 LGHNA and CDR2 YNFKEQ. V trimming: 1 base; J trimming: 6 bases; junction bases outside the gene matches: 2. The chain's CDR3 is CASSQGTSGSNEQFF. DNA for the CDR3: TGTGCCAGCAGCCAAGGAACTAGCGGGAGCAATGAGCAGTTCTTC.

The chain recombines TRBV5-1 with TRBJ1-1, with D possibly matching TRBD1 (6 bases). V dropped 3 bases and J dropped 0 bases, with 12 bases sitting between them. CDR3 length: 15 amino acids. Germline-derived CDR1 and CDR2 are SGHRS and YFSETQ. CDR3 amino acids: CASSSNREVNTEAFF. The DNA of the CDR3 is TGCGCCAGCAGCTCAAACAGGGAAGTGAACACTGAAGCTTTCTTT.

The genes are TRBV28 and TRBJ1-1; TRBD1 aligns across 9 bases. This CDR3 contains 15 residues. The V gene end was trimmed by 5 bases and the J gene end by 7 bases; junction bases not matched to a gene: 11. Germline V gene data show CDR1 as MDHEN and CDR2 as SYDVKM. The CDR3 loop is CASSPSGTGKNEAFF. The CDR3 bases are TGTGCCAGCAGTCCGTCCGGGACAGGGAAAAATGAAGCTTTCTTT.

The J gene is TRBJ2-1, the V gene TRBV9, with 8 bases fitting TRBD2. The CDR3 spans 15 residues. Germline CDR1 and CDR2: SGDLS and YYNGEE. Trimming took 2 bases from V and 4 from J; bases not matched to a gene: 5. The CDR3 spells CASSVLLAGYNEQFF. CDR3 sequence (DNA): TGTGCCAGCAGCGTTTTGCTAGCGGGTTACAATGAGCAGTTCTTC.

J is TRBJ2-7 and V is TRBV11-2; 9 bases are a match to TRBD2. V was clipped by 5 bases and J by 3 bases; unmatched bases: 5. The CDR3 extends over 14 amino acids. CDR1 and CDR2 (germline): SGHAT, FQNNGV. The CDR3 reads CASSRIAGVYEQYF. DNA for the CDR3: TGTGCCAGCAGCCGTATAGCGGGAGTCTACGAGCAGTACTTC. Together with reference TRBV11-2 and TRBJ2-7, the CDR3 gives the full variable domain: EAGVAQSPRYKIIEKRQSVAFWCNPISGHATLYWYQQILGQGPKLLIQFQNNGVVDDSQLPKDRFSAERLKGVDSTLKIQPAKLEDSAVYLCASSRIAGVYEQYFGPGTRLTVT.

V is TRBV6-5 and J is TRBJ1-1; D is uncertain. Trimming cost V 2 bases and J 5 bases, with 12 bases left between them. This CDR3 comprises 14 residues. Germline values: CDR1 MNHEY, CDR2 SVGAGI. The chain's CDR3 is CASSYGGTGTEAFF. The CDR3 DNA sequence: TGTGCCAGCAGTTACGGTGGAACCGGGACTGAAGCTTTCTTT.

The chain recombines TRBV5-1 with TRBJ1-2; maybe TRBD1 (5 bases). The V gene lost 6 bases and the J gene lost 4 bases, with 31 bases spanning the gap. The CDR3 extends over 19 amino acids. Per germline, CDR1 SGHRS and CDR2 YFSETQ. CDR3 sequence: CASTYWTSGGGSSIYGYTF. The DNA for the CDR3 is TGCGCCAGCACTTATTGGACCAGTGGGGGAGGGTCTTCCATCTATGGCTACACCTTC.

This clone was seen more than once but under ten times. V usage is TRBV19 and J usage is TRBJ1-2, with D maybe TRBD1 (6 bases). From germline, CDR1 is LNHDA and CDR2 SQIVND (reference sequence). The CDR3 has 13 amino acids. V was pared by 9 bases and J by 2 bases, with 13 bases between. In DNA, the CDR3 is TGTGCCAGCCGGACAGACTCAAACTATGGCTACACCTTC. It is translated as CASRTDSNYGYTF.

The gene calls are TRBV9 and TRBJ2-2; TRBD2 aligns across 8 bases. The CDR3 contains 16 residues. The germline CDR1 and CDR2 sequences are SGDLS and YYNGEE. V was pared by 3 bases and J by 4 bases, with 8 bases of the junction left unmatched. CDR3 sequence (DNA): TGTGCCAGCAGCGGGCTCGGGGGGGGCTCCACCGGGGAGCTGTTTTTT. It yields the protein CASSGLGGGSTGELFF.

This clone was detected a few times. The CDR3 sequence: CASTPGISGNTIYF. DNA for the CDR3: TGTGCCAGCACCCCGGGGATCTCTGGAAACACCATATATTTT. The chain uses TRBV7-2 and TRBJ1-3; D is unclear. This CDR3 has 14 amino acids. Germline loops: CDR1 SGHTA, CDR2 FQGNSA. The germline V and J ends were trimmed by 7 bases and 0 bases, with 10 bases remaining between them. Together with reference TRBV7-2 and TRBJ1-3, the CDR3 gives the full variable domain: GAGVSQSPSNKVTEKGKDVELRCDPISGHTALYWYRQSLGQGLEFLIYFQGNSAPDKSGLPSDRFSAERTGGSVSTLTIQRTQQEDSAVYLCASTPGISGNTIYFGEGSWLTVV.